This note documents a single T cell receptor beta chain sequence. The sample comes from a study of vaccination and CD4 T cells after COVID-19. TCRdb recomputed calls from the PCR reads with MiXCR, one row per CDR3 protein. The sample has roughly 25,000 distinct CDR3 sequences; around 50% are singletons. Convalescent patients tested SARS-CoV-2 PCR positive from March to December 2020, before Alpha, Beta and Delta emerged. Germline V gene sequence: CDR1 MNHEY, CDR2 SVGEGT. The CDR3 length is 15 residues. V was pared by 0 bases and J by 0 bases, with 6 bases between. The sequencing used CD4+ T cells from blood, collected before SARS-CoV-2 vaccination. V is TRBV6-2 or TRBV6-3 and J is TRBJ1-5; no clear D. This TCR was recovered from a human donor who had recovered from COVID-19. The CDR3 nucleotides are TGTGCCAGCAGTTACTCATACGCTAGCAATCAGCCCCAGCATTTT. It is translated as CASSYSYASNQPQHF.